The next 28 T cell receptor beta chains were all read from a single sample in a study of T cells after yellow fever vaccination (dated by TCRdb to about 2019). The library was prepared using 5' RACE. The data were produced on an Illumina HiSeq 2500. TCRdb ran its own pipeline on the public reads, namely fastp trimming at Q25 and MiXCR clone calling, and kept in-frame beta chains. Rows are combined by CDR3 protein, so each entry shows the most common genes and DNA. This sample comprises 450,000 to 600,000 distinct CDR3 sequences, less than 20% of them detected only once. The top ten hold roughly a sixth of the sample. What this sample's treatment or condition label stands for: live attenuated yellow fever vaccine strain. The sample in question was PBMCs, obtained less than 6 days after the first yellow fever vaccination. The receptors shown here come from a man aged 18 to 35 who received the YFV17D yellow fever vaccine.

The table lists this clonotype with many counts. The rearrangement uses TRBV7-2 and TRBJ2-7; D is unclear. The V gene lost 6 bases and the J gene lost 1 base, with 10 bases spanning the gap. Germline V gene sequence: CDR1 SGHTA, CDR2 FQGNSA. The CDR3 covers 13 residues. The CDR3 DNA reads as TGTGCCAGCAGTTGGACCGAGTCCTACGAGCAGTACTTC. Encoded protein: CASSWTESYEQYF.

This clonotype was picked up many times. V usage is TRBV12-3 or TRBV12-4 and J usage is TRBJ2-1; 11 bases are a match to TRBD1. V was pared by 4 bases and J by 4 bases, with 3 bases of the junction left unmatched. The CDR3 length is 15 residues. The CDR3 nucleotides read TGTGCCAGCAGTTGGGGACAGGGGGGATACAATGAGCAGTTCTTC. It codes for CASSWGQGGYNEQFF.

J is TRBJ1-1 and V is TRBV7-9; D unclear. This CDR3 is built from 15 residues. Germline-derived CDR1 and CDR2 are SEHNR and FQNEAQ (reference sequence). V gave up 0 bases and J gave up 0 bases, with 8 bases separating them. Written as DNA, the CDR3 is TGTGCCAGCAGCTTAGCCGGGGAGATGAACACTGAAGCTTTCTTT. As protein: CASSLAGEMNTEAFF. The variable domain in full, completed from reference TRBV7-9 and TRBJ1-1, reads DTGVSQNPRHKITKRGQNVTFRCDPISEHNRLYWYRQTLGQGPEFLTYFQNEAQLEKSRLLSDRFSAERPKGSFSTLEIQRTEQGDSAMYLCASSLAGEMNTEAFFGQGTRLTVV.

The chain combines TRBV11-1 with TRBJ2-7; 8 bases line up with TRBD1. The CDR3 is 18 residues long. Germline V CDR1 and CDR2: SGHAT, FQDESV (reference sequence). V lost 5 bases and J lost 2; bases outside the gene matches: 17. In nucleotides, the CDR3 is TGTGCCAGCAGCGCCCACCGGACAGGGAGTTTATACACCTACGAGCAGTACTTC. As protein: CASSAHRTGSLYTYEQYF.

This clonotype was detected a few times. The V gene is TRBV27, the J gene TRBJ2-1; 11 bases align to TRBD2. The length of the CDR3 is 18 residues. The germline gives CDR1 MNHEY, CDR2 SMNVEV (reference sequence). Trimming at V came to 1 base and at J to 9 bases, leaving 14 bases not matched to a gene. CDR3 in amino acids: CASSLLTSGGARRAEQFF. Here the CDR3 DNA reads TGTGCCAGCAGTTTATTAACTAGCGGGGGAGCCAGACGGGCTGAGCAGTTCTTC.

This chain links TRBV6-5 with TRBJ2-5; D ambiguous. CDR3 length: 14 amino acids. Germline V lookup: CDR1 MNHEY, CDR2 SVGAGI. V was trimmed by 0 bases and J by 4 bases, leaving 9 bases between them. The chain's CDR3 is CASSYSRSGETQYF. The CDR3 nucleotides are TGTGCCAGCAGTTACTCACGGTCGGGAGAGACCCAGTACTTC.

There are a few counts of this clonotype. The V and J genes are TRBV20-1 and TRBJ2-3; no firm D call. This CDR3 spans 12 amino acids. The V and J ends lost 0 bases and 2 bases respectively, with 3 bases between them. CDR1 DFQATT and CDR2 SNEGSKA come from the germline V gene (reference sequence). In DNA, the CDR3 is TGCAGTGCTAGAGAAAACACAGATACGCAGTATTTT. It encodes CSARENTDTQYF.

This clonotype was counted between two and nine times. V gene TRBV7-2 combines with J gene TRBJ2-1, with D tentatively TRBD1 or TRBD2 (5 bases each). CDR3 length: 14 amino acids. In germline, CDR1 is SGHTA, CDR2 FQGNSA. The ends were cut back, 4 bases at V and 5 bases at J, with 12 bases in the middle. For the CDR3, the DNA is TGTGCCAGCAGCTACCCCGGGACGAACAATGAGCAGTTCTTC. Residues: CASSYPGTNNEQFF. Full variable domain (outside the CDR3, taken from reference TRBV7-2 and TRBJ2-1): GAGVSQSPSNKVTEKGKDVELRCDPISGHTALYWYRQSLGQGLEFLIYFQGNSAPDKSGLPSDRFSAERTGGSVSTLTIQRTQQEDSAVYLCASSYPGTNNEQFFGPGTRLTVL.

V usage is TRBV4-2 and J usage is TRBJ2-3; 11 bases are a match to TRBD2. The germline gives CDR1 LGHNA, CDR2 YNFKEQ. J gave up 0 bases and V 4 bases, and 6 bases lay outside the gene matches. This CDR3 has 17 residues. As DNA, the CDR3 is TGTGCCAGCAGCCCGGGACTAGCGGACCACAGCACAGATACGCAGTATTTT. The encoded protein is CASSPGLADHSTDTQYF.

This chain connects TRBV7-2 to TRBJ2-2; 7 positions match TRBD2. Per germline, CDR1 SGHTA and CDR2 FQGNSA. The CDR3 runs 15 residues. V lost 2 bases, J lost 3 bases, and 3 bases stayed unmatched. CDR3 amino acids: CASSLSLADTGELFF. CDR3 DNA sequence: TGTGCCAGCAGCTTATCCCTAGCGGACACCGGGGAGCTGTTTTTT.

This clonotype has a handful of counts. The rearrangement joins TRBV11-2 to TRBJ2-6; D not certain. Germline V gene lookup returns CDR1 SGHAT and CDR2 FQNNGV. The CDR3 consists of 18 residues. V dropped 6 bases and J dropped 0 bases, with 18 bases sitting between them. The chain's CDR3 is CASSRSAVLSSGANVLTF. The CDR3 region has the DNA TGTGCCAGCAGTCGGAGCGCAGTACTAAGCTCTGGGGCCAACGTCCTGACTTTC.

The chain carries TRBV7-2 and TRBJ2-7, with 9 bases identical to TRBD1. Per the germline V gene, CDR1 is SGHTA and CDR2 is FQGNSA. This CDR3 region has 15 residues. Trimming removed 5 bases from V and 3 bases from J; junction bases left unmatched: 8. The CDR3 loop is CASSKSGTGYYEQYV. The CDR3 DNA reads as TGTGCCAGCAGCAAATCCGGGACAGGGTACTACGAGCAGTACGTC.

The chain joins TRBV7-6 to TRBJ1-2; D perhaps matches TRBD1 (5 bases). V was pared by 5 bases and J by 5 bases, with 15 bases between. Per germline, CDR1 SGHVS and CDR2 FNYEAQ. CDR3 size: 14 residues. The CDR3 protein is CASSPLEGEYGYTF. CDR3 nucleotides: TGTGCCAGCAGCCCACTGGAAGGGGAGTATGGCTACACCTTC.

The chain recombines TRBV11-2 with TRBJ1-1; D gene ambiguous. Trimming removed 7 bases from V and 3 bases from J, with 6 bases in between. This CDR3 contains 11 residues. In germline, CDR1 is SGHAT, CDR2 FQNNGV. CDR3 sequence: CASKYDTEAFF. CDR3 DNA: TGTGCCAGCAAATACGACACTGAAGCTTTCTTT.

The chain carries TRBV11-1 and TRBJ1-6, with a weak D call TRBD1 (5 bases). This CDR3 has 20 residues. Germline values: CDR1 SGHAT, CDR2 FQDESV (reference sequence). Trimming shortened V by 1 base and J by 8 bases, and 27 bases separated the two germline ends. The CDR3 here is CASSLGATPVGPGNYSPLHF. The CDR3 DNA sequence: TGTGCCAGCAGCTTAGGGGCCACCCCTGTGGGGCCAGGGAATTATTCACCCCTCCACTTT. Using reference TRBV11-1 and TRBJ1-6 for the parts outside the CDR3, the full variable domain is EAEVAQSPRYKITEKSQAVAFWCDPISGHATLYWYRQILGQGPELLVQFQDESVVDDSQLPKDRFSAERLKGVDSTLKIQPAELGDSAMYLCASSLGATPVGPGNYSPLHFGNGTRLTVT.

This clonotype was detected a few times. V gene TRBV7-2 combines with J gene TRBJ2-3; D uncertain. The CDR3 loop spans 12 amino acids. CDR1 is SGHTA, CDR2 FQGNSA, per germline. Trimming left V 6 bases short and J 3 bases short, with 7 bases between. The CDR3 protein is CASRKQTDTQYF. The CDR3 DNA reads TGTGCCAGCAGAAAACAGACAGATACGCAGTATTTT.

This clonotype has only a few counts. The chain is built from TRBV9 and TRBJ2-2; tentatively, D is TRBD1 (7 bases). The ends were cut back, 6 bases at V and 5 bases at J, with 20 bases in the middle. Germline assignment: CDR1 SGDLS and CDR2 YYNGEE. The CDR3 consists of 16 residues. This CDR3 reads CASTGGGTDPTGELFF. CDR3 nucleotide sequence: TGTGCCAGCACCGGAGGGGGGACAGATCCTACCGGGGAGCTGTTTTTT. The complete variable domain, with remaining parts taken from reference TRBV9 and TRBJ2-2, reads DSGVTQTPKHLITATGQRVTLRCSPRSGDLSVYWYQQSLDQGLQFLIQYYNGEERAKGNILERFSAQQFPDLHSELNLSSLELGDSALYFCASTGGGTDPTGELFFGEGSRLTVL.

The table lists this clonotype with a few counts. The CDR3: CASSFRQGADTQYF. CDR3 nucleotides: TGTGCCAGCAGCTTCAGACAGGGCGCAGATACGCAGTATTTT. This chain links TRBV7-2 with TRBJ2-3; 7 bases are a match to TRBD1. This CDR3 has 14 amino acids. The V gene's germline CDR1 is SGHTA and CDR2 FQGNSA. V lost 3 bases to trimming and J lost 4 bases; unmatched junction nucleotides: 4.

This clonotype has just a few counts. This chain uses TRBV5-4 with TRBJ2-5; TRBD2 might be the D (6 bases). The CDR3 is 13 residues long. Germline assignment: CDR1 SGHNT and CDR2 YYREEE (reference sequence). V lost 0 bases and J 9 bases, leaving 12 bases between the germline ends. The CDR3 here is CASSLVGGEAQYF. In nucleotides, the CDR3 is TGTGCCAGCAGCTTGGTAGGCGGGGAGGCCCAGTACTTC.

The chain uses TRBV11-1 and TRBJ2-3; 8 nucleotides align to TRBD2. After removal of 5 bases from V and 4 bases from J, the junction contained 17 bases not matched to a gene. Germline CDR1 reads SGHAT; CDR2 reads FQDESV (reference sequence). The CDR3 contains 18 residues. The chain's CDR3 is CASSRLSAGGPLADTQYF. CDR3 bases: TGTGCCAGCAGCCGCCTGTCTGCGGGGGGACCGCTCGCAGATACGCAGTATTTT. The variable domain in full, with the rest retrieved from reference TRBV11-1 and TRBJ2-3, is EAEVAQSPRYKITEKSQAVAFWCDPISGHATLYWYRQILGQGPELLVQFQDESVVDDSQLPKDRFSAERLKGVDSTLKIQPAELGDSAMYLCASSRLSAGGPLADTQYFGPGTRLTVL.

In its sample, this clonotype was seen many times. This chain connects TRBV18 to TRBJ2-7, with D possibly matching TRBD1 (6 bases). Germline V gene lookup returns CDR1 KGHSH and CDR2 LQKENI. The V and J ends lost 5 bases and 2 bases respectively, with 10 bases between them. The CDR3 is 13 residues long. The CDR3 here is CASSEQGPYEQYF. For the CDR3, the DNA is TGTGCCAGCTCAGAACAGGGCCCCTACGAGCAGTACTTC.

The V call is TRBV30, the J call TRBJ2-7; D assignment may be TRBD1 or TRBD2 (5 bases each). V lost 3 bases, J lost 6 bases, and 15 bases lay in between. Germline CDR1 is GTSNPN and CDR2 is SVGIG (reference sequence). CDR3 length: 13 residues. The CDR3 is CAWSVMGTGEQYF. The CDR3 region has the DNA TGTGCCTGGAGCGTCATGGGGACGGGCGAGCAGTACTTC.

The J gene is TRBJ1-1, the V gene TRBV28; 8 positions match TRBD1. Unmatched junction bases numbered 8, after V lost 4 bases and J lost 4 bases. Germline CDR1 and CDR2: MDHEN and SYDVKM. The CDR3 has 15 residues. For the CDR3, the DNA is TGTGCCAGCAGTTCCTCGACAGGGGTTCGCACTGAAGCTTTCTTT. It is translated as CASSSSTGVRTEAFF.

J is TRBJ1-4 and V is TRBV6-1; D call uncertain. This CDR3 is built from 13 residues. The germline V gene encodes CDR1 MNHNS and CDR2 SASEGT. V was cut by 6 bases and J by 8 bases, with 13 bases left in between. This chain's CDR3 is CASSFAPQEKLFF. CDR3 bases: TGTGCCAGCAGCTTCGCTCCCCAAGAAAAACTGTTTTTT.

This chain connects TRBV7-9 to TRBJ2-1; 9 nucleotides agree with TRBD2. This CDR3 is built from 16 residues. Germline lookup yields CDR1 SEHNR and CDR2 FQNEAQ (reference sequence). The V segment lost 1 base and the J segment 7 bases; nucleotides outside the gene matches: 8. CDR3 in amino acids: CASSLVSGGGENEQFF. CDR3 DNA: TGTGCCAGCAGCTTAGTGTCTGGCGGGGGGGAAAATGAGCAGTTCTTC.

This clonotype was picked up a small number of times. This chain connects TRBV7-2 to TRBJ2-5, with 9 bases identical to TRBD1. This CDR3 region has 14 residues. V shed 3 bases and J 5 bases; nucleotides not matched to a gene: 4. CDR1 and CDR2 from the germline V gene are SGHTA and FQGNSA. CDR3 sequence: CASSFRQGDETQYF. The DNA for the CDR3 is TGTGCCAGCAGCTTTCGACAGGGGGACGAGACCCAGTACTTC.

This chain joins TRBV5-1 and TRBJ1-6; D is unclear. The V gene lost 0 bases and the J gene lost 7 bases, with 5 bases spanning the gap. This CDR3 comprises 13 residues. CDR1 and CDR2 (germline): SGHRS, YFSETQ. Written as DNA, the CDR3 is TGCGCCAGCAGCTTGGTCAGGAATTCACCCCTCCACTTT. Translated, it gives CASSLVRNSPLHF.

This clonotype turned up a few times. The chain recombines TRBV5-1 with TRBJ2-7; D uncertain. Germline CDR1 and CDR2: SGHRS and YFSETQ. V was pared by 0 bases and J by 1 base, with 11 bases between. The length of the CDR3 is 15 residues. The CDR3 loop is CASSLAGDGSYEQYF. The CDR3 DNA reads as TGCGCCAGCAGCTTGGCCGGCGACGGATCCTACGAGCAGTACTTC.